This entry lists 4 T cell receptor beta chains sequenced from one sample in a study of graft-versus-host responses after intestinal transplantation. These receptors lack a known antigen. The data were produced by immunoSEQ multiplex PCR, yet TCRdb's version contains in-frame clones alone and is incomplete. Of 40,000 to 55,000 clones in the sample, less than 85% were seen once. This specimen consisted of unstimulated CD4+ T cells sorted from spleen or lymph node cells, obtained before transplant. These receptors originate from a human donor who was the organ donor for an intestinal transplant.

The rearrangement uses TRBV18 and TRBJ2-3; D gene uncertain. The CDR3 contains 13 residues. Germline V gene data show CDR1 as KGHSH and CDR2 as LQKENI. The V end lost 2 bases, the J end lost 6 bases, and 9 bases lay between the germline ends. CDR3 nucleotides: TGTGCCAGCTCACCAGACATGATTGATACGCAGTATTTT. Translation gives CASSPDMIDTQYF. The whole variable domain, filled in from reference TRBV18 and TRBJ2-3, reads NAGVMQNPRHLVRRRGQEARLRCSPMKGHSHVYWYRQLPEEGLKFMVYLQKENIIDESGMPKERFSAEFPKEGPSILRIQQVVRGDSAAYFCASSPDMIDTQYFGPGTRLTVL.

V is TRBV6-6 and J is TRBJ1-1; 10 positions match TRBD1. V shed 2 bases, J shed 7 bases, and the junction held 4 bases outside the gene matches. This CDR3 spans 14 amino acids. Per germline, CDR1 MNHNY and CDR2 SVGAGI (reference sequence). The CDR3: CASSYRDRGLEAFF. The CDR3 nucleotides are TGTGCCAGCAGTTACCGGGACAGGGGCCTTGAAGCTTTCTTT.

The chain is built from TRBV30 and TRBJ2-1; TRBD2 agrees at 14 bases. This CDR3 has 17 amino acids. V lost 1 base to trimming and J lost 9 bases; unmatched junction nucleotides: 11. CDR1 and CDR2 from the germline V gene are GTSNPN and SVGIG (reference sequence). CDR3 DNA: TGTGCCTGGAGTGCGACACGACTAGCGGGGGGGCAAATTGAGCAGTTCTTC. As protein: CAWSATRLAGGQIEQFF.

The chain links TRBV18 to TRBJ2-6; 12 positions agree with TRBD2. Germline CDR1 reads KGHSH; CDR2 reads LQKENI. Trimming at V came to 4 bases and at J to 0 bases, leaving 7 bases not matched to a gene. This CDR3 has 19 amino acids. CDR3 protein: CASSLAGLAGRSGANVLTF. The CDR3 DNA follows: TGTGCCAGCTCACTGGCGGGACTAGCGGGCCGCTCTGGGGCCAACGTCCTGACTTTC.